Listed here are 7 T cell receptor beta chains from one sample, sequenced in a study of graft-versus-host responses after intestinal transplantation (dated by TCRdb to the early 2020s). No cognate antigen is known for these TCRs. This specimen's time point label, per the study, means: cells obtained before transplantation from donor or recipient. Library generation was performed with the immunoSEQ multiplex PCR assay. Not all clones reach the TCRdb copy of this immuneACCESS table, which keeps in-frame sequences only. Checked studies attribute under half of the gap to unresolved V genes and leave the rest unexplained. The sample data list tens of thousands of clones, and roughly 91% of these were observed just once. Approximately 0.1% of the sample comes from the top ten. Sequencing was performed on unstimulated CD4+ T cells sorted from spleen or lymph node cells, taken before intestinal transplant. These receptors were collected from a human donor who received an intestinal transplant.

This chain connects TRBV4-3 to TRBJ2-2; 7 nucleotides align to TRBD1. Germline-derived CDR1 and CDR2 are LGHNA and YSLEER. V lost 4 bases and J lost 6; bases outside the gene matches: 8. CDR3 length: 15 amino acids. CDR3 region: CASSPSSTGAGELFF. CDR3 nucleotides: TGCGCCAGCAGCCCATCTAGCACAGGGGCCGGGGAGCTGTTTTTT.

This chain links TRBV11-3 with TRBJ2-7; D gene ambiguous. The CDR3 has 14 amino acids. CDR1 is SGHNT and CDR2 is YENEEA in the germline V gene. V lost 1 base and J 1 base, leaving 8 bases between the germline ends. Here the CDR3 DNA reads TGTGCCAGCAGCTTAGTACGGGTTTCCTACGAGCAGTACTTC. Its protein is CASSLVRVSYEQYF. Variable domain in full (rest from reference TRBV11-3 and TRBJ2-7): EAGVVQSPRYKIIEKKQPVAFWCNPISGHNTLYWYLQNLGQGPELLIRYENEEAVDDSQLPKDRFSAERLKGVDSTLKIQPAELGDSAVYLCASSLVRVSYEQYFGPGTRLTVT.

This sequence joins TRBV7-9 and TRBJ1-1, with D possibly matching TRBD1 (5 bases). Germline values: CDR1 SEHNR, CDR2 FQNEAQ (reference sequence). The CDR3 covers 14 residues. Trimming shortened V by 2 bases and J by 6 bases, and 13 bases separated the two germline ends. CDR3 DNA sequence: TGTGCCAGCAGCTTAATGGGGGGAACCCCTGAAGCTTTCTTT. Protein: CASSLMGGTPEAFF.

This chain uses TRBV9 with TRBJ1-1; possibly TRBD1 for D (6 bases). The ends were cut back, 4 bases at V and 1 base at J, with 23 bases in the middle. Germline values: CDR1 SGDLS, CDR2 YYNGEE. The CDR3 contains 18 residues. The DNA of the CDR3 is TGTGCCAGCAGCCCAGGTTGGGGGGGGGCCCCTCAGAACACTGAAGCTTTCTTT. Its protein product is CASSPGWGGAPQNTEAFF. Full variable domain (remainder filled in from reference TRBV9 and TRBJ1-1): DSGVTQTPKHLITATGQRVTLRCSPRSGDLSVYWYQQSLDQGLQFLIQYYNGEERAKGNILERFSAQQFPDLHSELNLSSLELGDSALYFCASSPGWGGAPQNTEAFFGQGTRLTVV.

The chain combines TRBV19 with TRBJ1-5, with D possibly TRBD1 on 6 matching bases. The length of the CDR3 is 14 residues. The V gene's germline CDR1 is LNHDA and CDR2 SQIVND (reference sequence). V was clipped by 3 bases and J by 2 bases, with 8 bases between them. DNA of the CDR3: TGTGCCAGTAGTATTAGACAGGGCAATCAGCCCCAGCATTTT. It translates to CASSIRQGNQPQHF. Using reference TRBV19 and TRBJ1-5 for the parts outside the CDR3, the full variable domain is DGGITQSPKYLFRKEGQNVTLSCEQNLNHDAMYWYRQDPGQGLRLIYYSQIVNDFQKGDIAEGYSVSREKKESFPLTVTSAQKNPTAFYLCASSIRQGNQPQHFGDGTRLSIL.

This chain connects TRBV6-6 to TRBJ1-3; a weak D match, TRBD1 (5 bases). The germline V gene encodes CDR1 MNHNY and CDR2 SVGAGI (reference sequence). The CDR3 contains 14 residues. Trimming stripped 4 bases from V and 3 bases from J, with 10 bases between. CDR3 region: CASSLGVFGNTIYF. CDR3 nucleotides: TGTGCCAGCAGTTTAGGGGTATTTGGAAACACCATATATTTT.

The CDR3 sequence is CASSISGVSDTQYF. CDR3 nucleotide sequence: TGTGCCAGTAGTATATCAGGGGTTTCGGATACGCAGTATTTT. The chain joins TRBV19 to TRBJ2-3; D perhaps matches TRBD1 (6 bases). Germline V gene data show CDR1 as LNHDA and CDR2 as SQIVND (reference sequence). The ends were cut back, 2 bases at V and 6 bases at J, with 12 bases in the middle. This CDR3 has 14 residues.